A selection of T cell receptor beta chains follows, all from one sample in a study of CD8 T cells in ankylosing spondylitis. TCRdb passed the 5' RACE reads through MiXCR, listing each CDR3 protein once. The sample lists 250,000 to 400,000 distinct CDR3 sequences; roughly 11% were seen once. The specimen was blood, either unsorted or a sorted T cell fraction (not recorded which). Source of these receptors: a female donor with ankylosing spondylitis or in good health (not recorded which). Each CDR3 is given with its conserved first and last residue. Fields, in order: J gene, D gene, V gene, clone size, CDR3 DNA, CDR3 protein. D genes are given only for firm matches. Only part of the rows carry a size: once, few, many, or a class if the clone is expanded.

>TRBJ1-5|.|TRBV7-9|many
TGTGCCAGCAGCTTTGACAATCAGCCCCAGCATTTT
CASSFDNQPQHF
>TRBJ1-5|TRBD1|TRBV27|many
TGTGCCAGCAGACAGGGGAATAGCAATCAGCCCCAGCATTTT
CASRQGNSNQPQHF
>TRBJ1-1|.|TRBV20-1|few
TGCAGTGCTAACCGTGGGGACACTGAAGCTTTCTTT
CSANRGDTEAFF
>TRBJ1-4|.|TRBV11-2|many
TGTGCCAGCAGCTTCCTAGGAACAACTAATGAAAAACTGTTTTTT
CASSFLGTTNEKLFF
>TRBJ2-3|.|TRBV2|many
TGTGCCAGCAGTGAAGAATCCCATTCCGGTACGCAGTATTTT
CASSEESHSGTQYF
>TRBJ2-6|.|TRBV5-1|many
TGCGCCAGCGATACAGGGAGCTCTGGGGCCAACGTCCTGACTTTC
CASDTGSSGANVLTF
>TRBJ1-2|.|TRBV20-1|many
TGCAGTGCTAGAGGGGGATATGGCTACACCTTC
CSARGGYGYTF
>TRBJ1-6|.|TRBV5-1|many
TGCGCCAGCAGCTTGGAACAAAGCTATAATTCACCCCTCCACTTT
CASSLEQSYNSPLHF
>TRBJ1-1|TRBD1|TRBV2|.
TGTGCCAGCGAGGAGGGGACAGAAAACACTGAAGCTTTTTTT
CASEEGTENTEAFF
>TRBJ2-3|.|TRBV7-3|.
TGTGCCAGCAGCCCAGACTACACAGATACGCAGTATTTT
CASSPDYTDTQYF
>TRBJ1-2|TRBD1|TRBV11-2|few
TGTGCCAGCAGCCCCGACAGGGGAAACTATGGCTACACCTTC
CASSPDRGNYGYTF
>TRBJ1-1|.|TRBV5-1|many
TGCGCCAGCAGAGGGGAGTCCACTGAAGCTTTCTTT
CASRGESTEAFF
>TRBJ2-3|.|TRBV7-8|many
TGTGCCAGCAGCTTCCAGTGGGGAAGAGATACGCAGTATTTT
CASSFQWGRDTQYF
>TRBJ2-3|.|TRBV20-1|few
TGCAGTGCTAGAGACCCCTTTATCGGGACTAGCACAGATACGCAGTATTTT
CSARDPFIGTSTDTQYF
>TRBJ2-7|TRBD2|TRBV9|few
TGTGCCAGCAGCAAAGAAGGGAGGGGAGCATCCTACGAGCAGTACTTC
CASSKEGRGASYEQYF
>TRBJ2-7|TRBD2|TRBV6-1|few
TGTGCCAGCAGGGGACTAGCGGGGGGGAGCGACGAGCAGTACTTC
CASRGLAGGSDEQYF
>TRBJ2-2|.|TRBV5-1|many
TGCGCCAGCAGGAAAACGGGGAGTGCGAACACCGGGGAGCTGTTTTTT
CASRKTGSANTGELFF
>TRBJ2-1|TRBD1|TRBV9|many
TGTGCCAGCAGCCTGACAGGGGGTAGCTCCTACAATGAGCAGTTCTTC
CASSLTGGSSYNEQFF
>TRBJ2-1|.|TRBV7-9|many
TGTGCCAGCAGCTTACAAAAGGAGGCGACTCGGTACAATGAGCAGTTCTTC
CASSLQKEATRYNEQFF
>TRBJ2-1|TRBD2|TRBV12-3/TRBV12-4|many
TGTGCCAGTACAAGCGGGGGGGCAACCAATGAGCAGTTCTTC
CASTSGGATNEQFF
>TRBJ1-1|.|TRBV12-5|many
TGTGCTAGTGGTCCTGATTCGAACACTGAAGCTTTCTTT
CASGPDSNTEAFF
>TRBJ2-7|.|TRBV20-1|many
TGCAGTGCTAGTGACGACAGAGCCTCCTACGAGCAGTACTTC
CSASDDRASYEQYF
>TRBJ2-1|TRBD2|TRBV20-1|few
TGCAGTGCGAGACAGCGGGAGAAGGGCAATGAGCAGTTCTTC
CSARQREKGNEQFF
>TRBJ2-5|.|TRBV5-1|.
TGCGCCAGCAGCTTGGCCGGCAAAAACCAAGAGACCCAGTACTTC
CASSLAGKNQETQYF
>TRBJ2-4|TRBD2|TRBV20-1|many
TGCAGGCTAGGAACTAGCGGCGTCTTGGACATTCAGTACTTC
CRLGTSGVLDIQYF
>TRBJ2-5|.|TRBV29-1|many
TGCAGCGTTGTAGTTCAGGCAGAGACCCAGTACTTC
CSVVVQAETQYF
>TRBJ2-5|.|TRBV20-1|.
TGCAGTGCCAGGCTTTCGGGGACGGGGACCCAGTACTTC
CSARLSGTGTQYF
>TRBJ2-2|TRBD2|TRBV9|many
TGTGCCAGCAGCGTAGCAACTAGCGGGGTCACCGGGGAGCTGTTTTTT
CASSVATSGVTGELFF
>TRBJ2-3|.|TRBV9|many
TGTGCCAGCAGCGTAGGACCCGGGACAGCGGGCTCAGATACGCAGTATTTT
CASSVGPGTAGSDTQYF
>TRBJ2-5|TRBD1|TRBV5-1|many
TGCGCCAGCAGCTTTGGACAGGGGAATATGGAGACCCAGTACTTC
CASSFGQGNMETQYF
>TRBJ2-2|.|TRBV5-1|.
TGCGCCAGTAATGGGGCGGGGAACACCGGGGAGCTGTTTTTT
CASNGAGNTGELFF
>TRBJ2-7|.|TRBV5-8|many
TGTGCCAGCAGCTTTCGGCGGTCCTCCTACGAGCAGTACTTC
CASSFRRSSYEQYF
>TRBJ2-5|.|TRBV18|few
TGTGCCAGCTCACCGGCCCTTCAAGAGACCCAGTACTTC
CASSPALQETQYF
>TRBJ2-1|TRBD1|TRBV5-5|many
TGTGCCAGCAGCCTCGCGACAGGGTCCTACAATGAGCAGTTCTTC
CASSLATGSYNEQFF
>TRBJ1-4|TRBD1|TRBV4-1|.
TGCGCCAGCAGCCAAGGGGAGGGGGCGCGTGAAAAACTGTTTTTT
CASSQGEGAREKLFF
>TRBJ1-5|TRBD1|TRBV20-1|.
TGCAGTGCTACACCTGCATCACAGGGGGGGAACAATCAGCCCCAGCATTTT
CSATPASQGGNNQPQHF
>TRBJ1-2|.|TRBV20-1|many
TGCAGTGCTACCACAGACAACTATGGCTACACCTTC
CSATTDNYGYTF
>TRBJ2-3|TRBD2|TRBV5-1|many
TGCGCCAGCAGCACAGGACTAGCGGGGCTGGATTTT
CASSTGLAGLDF
>TRBJ2-5|TRBD2|TRBV28|many
TGTGCCAGCAGTTTGACTAGCGTCCAAGAGACCCAGTACTTC
CASSLTSVQETQYF
>TRBJ2-2|.|TRBV12-3/TRBV12-4|.
TGTGCCAGCAGTTTGCAAGGGGACACCGGGGAGCTGTTTTTT
CASSLQGDTGELFF
>TRBJ2-7|TRBD1|TRBV15|many
TGTGCCACCAGCAGAGTACAGGGGAATGGTTACGAGCAGTACTTC
CATSRVQGNGYEQYF